The T cell receptor (beta chain) under discussion was sequenced for a study of OX40 agonist ivuxolimab in advanced cancers. At the level of the study: Partial responses were achieved by three patients, one with hepatocellular carcinoma and two with cutaneous melanoma.

TCRdb keeps only in-frame clones here, not all; method: immunoSEQ multiplex PCR. The repertoire holds over 50,000 clones, with roughly 82% as singletons. V was shortened by 3 bases and J by 2 bases, with 8 bases between the two germline ends. This CDR3 is 13 amino acids long. Looked up from germline, CDR1 is SEHNR and CDR2 is FQNEAQ (reference sequence). The gene calls are TRBV7-9 and TRBJ2-7; D unresolved. The sequences come from CD4+ or CD8+ T cells sorted from blood, collected in a trial of the OX40 agonist ivuxolimab. This receptor was identified in an adult with an advanced solid tumor such as melanoma, head and neck, liver or kidney cancer. The CDR3 DNA follows: TGTGCCAGCAGCTTCCTAGAGACCTACGAGCAGTACTTC. It specifies CASSFLETYEQYF.